This T cell receptor (beta chain) was recorded in a study of CD8 T cells in Susac syndrome. The CDR3 loop spans 14 amino acids. Deletions cut 7 bases from V and 7 bases from J, with 16 bases between. Per the germline V gene, CDR1 is SNHLY and CDR2 is FYNNEI. Random hexamers served to reverse transcribe roughly 0.5 to 1 ug RNA. Each CDR3 protein gets one entry after TCRdb re-called the immunoSEQ multiplex PCR reads with MiXCR. Found here are 150,000 to 200,000 distinct CDR3 sequences, roughly 94% of them singletons; the top ten hold about 0.095%. This chain joins TRBV2 and TRBJ2-2; D call uncertain. The sequence was obtained from a human donor with multiple sclerosis. Sequenced input: CD4+ T cells from PBMCs. CDR3 DNA: TGTGCCAGCAACCAAATCTCTATGGACGGGGAGCTGTTTTTT. Translating it yields CASNQISMDGELFF.